This T cell receptor (beta chain) was recovered during a study of radiation and T cells in renal cell carcinoma. This sample's time point: blood 2 weeks post-SBRT. Treatment: 15 Gy SBRT to primary tumor, nephrectomy 4 weeks later. The tumor was a clear cell renal cell carcinoma. Sequenced by immunoSEQ multiplex PCR; TCRdb stores in-frame clones only, minus some. The table has under 150,000 clones, roughly four fifths seen once. The sequence was obtained from an older woman with renal cell carcinoma. Sample: blood, taken from a patient whose treatment included radiotherapy and nephrectomy.

The CDR3 protein is CASSLVGEQFF. CDR3 in DNA: TGTGCCAGCAGCTTGGTCGGTGAGCAGTTCTTC. The chain links TRBV5-4 to TRBJ2-1; D is uncertain. This CDR3 is 11 amino acids long. Germline CDR1 and CDR2: SGHNT and YYREEE (reference sequence). Between the trimmed V and J ends, which lost 0 bases and 9 bases, there was a span of 4 bases.